The source of this TCR beta chain is a study of T cell responses to AZD1222 COVID-19 vaccine. The assay was immunoSEQ multiplex PCR, and TCRdb's table has in-frame clones only and misses some. Of around 140,000 clones in the sample, approximately 85% were seen once. Germline CDR1 and CDR2: SQVTM and ANQGSEA. V was pared by 7 bases and J by 6 bases, with 18 bases between. The CDR3 contains 13 residues. V gene TRBV29-1 combines with J gene TRBJ1-2; possible D gene TRBD1, 6 bases. The sequencing here drew on peripheral blood, taken on day 0 of AZD1222 vaccination. This receptor was taken from an adult in good health. CDR3: CSGVQGFRDGYTF. The CDR3 nucleotides read TGCAGCGGTGTACAGGGATTTCGGGATGGCTACACCTTC.